The rows below give T cell receptor beta chains drawn from one sample of a study of OX40 agonist ivuxolimab in advanced cancers. Sequencing was performed with immunoSEQ multiplex PCR; in TCRdb, only in-frame clones are kept and a portion is missing. The sample lists some 44,000 clones; about 85% were seen once. The sequencing here drew on CD4+ or CD8+ T cells sorted from blood, taken in a trial of the OX40 agonist ivuxolimab. The receptors come from an adult with an advanced solid tumor such as melanoma, head and neck, liver or kidney cancer. Each CDR3 is given with its conserved first and last residue. The order of the fields is J gene, CDR3 length, V gene, D gene, clone size, CDR3 DNA, CDR3 protein. The D gene is left open where the match is weak. Clone sizes are given selectively: once, few, many, or a class where the clone is expanded.

>TRBJ2-7|13|TRBV5-8|-|-
TGTGCCAGCAGCAAAAACACAGGGACCGAGCAGTACTTC
CASSKNTGTEQYF
>TRBJ2-5|13|TRBV19|-|-
TGTGCCAGTAGTATGGTCGGGGGAGAGACCCAGTACTTC
CASSMVGGETQYF
>TRBJ2-1|16|TRBV27|TRBD1|-
TGTGCCAGCAGTAACAGGGGTAGGGGCTCCTACAATGAGCAGTTCTTC
CASSNRGRGSYNEQFF
>TRBJ1-5|13|TRBV30|-|-
TGTGCCTGGAGTCAGGGAGGTCATCAGCCCCAGCATTTT
CAWSQGGHQPQHF
>TRBJ2-3|15|TRBV27|-|-
TGTGCCAGCAGTTTACGGACGGTGGTAGCAGATACGCAGTATTTT
CASSLRTVVADTQYF
>TRBJ1-3|14|TRBV6-6|-|-
TGTGCCAGCAGTAACGGGGCCCTGGGGAACACCATATATTTT
CASSNGALGNTIYF
>TRBJ2-1|11|TRBV11-2|-|-
TGTGCCAGCTCCGGCGGGCTAGCGCGGTTCTTC
CASSGGLARFF
>TRBJ1-1|13|TRBV6-1|-|few
TGTGCCAGCAGTAGTCTTTTGCAAACCCAAGCTTTCTTT
CASSSLLQTQAFF
>TRBJ1-1|14|TRBV11-1|-|-
TGTGCCAGCACCTCTTCTCAGTGGAATACTGAAGCTTTCTTT
CASTSSQWNTEAFF
>TRBJ2-7|14|TRBV28|-|-
TGTGCCAGCAGTTTATTGGGCGGGTCCTACGAGCAGTACTTC
CASSLLGGSYEQYF
>TRBJ1-2|13|TRBV2|TRBD1|-
TGTGCCACCGCGACAGGGTTAGACTATGGCTACACCTTC
CATATGLDYGYTF
>TRBJ2-5|13|TRBV27|TRBD1|-
TGTGCCAGCAGTTGGACAGGACGAGAGACCCAGTACTTC
CASSWTGRETQYF
>TRBJ1-5|14|TRBV19|-|-
TGTGCCAGTAGTATAAGCGGCACCGGCCGGCCCCAGCATTTT
CASSISGTGRPQHF
>TRBJ2-7|16|TRBV10-3|-|-
TGTGCCATCAGTGAGGTGGGGCCCCGTCTGGTGGGCGAGCAGTACTTC
CAISEVGPRLVGEQYF
>TRBJ2-4|16|TRBV7-8|-|-
TGTGCCAGCAGCTTAGGACTTGGGATAGCCAAAAACATTCAGTACTTC
CASSLGLGIAKNIQYF
>TRBJ2-7|14|TRBV7-6|-|-
TGTGCCAGCAGCCCCACCCCACGGACCTACGAGCAGTACTTC
CASSPTPRTYEQYF
>TRBJ1-1|12|TRBV5-1|-|once
TGCGCCAGCAGCTTCCGGGGGGATGAAGCTTTCTTT
CASSFRGDEAFF
>TRBJ1-2|14|TRBV5-5|-|-
TGTGCCAGCAGCCAGATTCAGGGGTTCTCTGGCTACACCTTC
CASSQIQGFSGYTF
>TRBJ2-1|15|TRBV9|TRBD2|-
TGTGCCAGCAGCAAAACTAGCGGGGTTTACAATGAGCAGTTCTTC
CASSKTSGVYNEQFF
>TRBJ1-2|12|TRBV28|-|once
TGTGCCAGCAGTTTAACTAACTATGGCTACACCTTC
CASSLTNYGYTF
>TRBJ2-5|15|TRBV7-9|TRBD2|-
TGTGCCAGCAGCTTGGGACTAGCGGACCAAGAGACCCAGTACTTC
CASSLGLADQETQYF
>TRBJ2-7|14|TRBV5-5|-|-
TGTGCCAGCAGCTTGAGGTCCCCGGCCTACGAGCAGTACTTC
CASSLRSPAYEQYF
>TRBJ2-5|14|TRBV14|-|-
TGTGCCAGCAGCCCCTGGACAGACCCAGAGACCCAGTACTTC
CASSPWTDPETQYF
>TRBJ2-5|15|TRBV5-6|-|-
TGTGCCAGCAGCTTGGGTCTCGGCGATGAGGAGACCCAGTACTTC
CASSLGLGDEETQYF
>TRBJ1-1|17|TRBV5-8|-|-
TGTGCCAGCAGCGATGGGGGGGAGGCGTACATGAACACTGAAGCTTTCTTT
CASSDGGEAYMNTEAFF
>TRBJ1-5|14|TRBV11-2|-|-
TGTGCCAGCAGCTTAGTACAGGGAAGGGCGCCCCAGCATTTT
CASSLVQGRAPQHF
>TRBJ2-1|15|TRBV9|-|-
TGTGCCAGCAGCCTCGGGACAAGGCCTCGCGGTGAGCAGTTCTTC
CASSLGTRPRGEQFF
>TRBJ2-7|14|TRBV6-5|TRBD1|-
TGTGCCAGCAGTACTGGACAGGGGAGGTACGAGCAGTACTTC
CASSTGQGRYEQYF
>TRBJ2-7|13|TRBV10-3|-|-
TGTGCCATCAAGCCGACGGGAAGGGACGAGCAGTACTTC
CAIKPTGRDEQYF
>TRBJ2-5|13|TRBV6-1|TRBD1|-
TGTGCCGGGACAGGGGACCAACAAGAGACCCAGTACTTC
CAGTGDQQETQYF
>TRBJ2-7|16|TRBV5-1|-|-
TGCGCCAGCAGCTTGGGACCCACGGGAGACCGCTACGAGCAGTACTTC
CASSLGPTGDRYEQYF
>TRBJ2-7|13|TRBV2|-|few
TGTGCCAGCAGCGCGGGACACTCCTACGAGCAGTACTTC
CASSAGHSYEQYF
>TRBJ1-4|18|TRBV5-4|-|-
TGTGCCAGCAGCTCAAAGAAACAACAGGGTTTGGGTGATGAAAAACTGTTTTTT
CASSSKKQQGLGDEKLFF
>TRBJ2-5|13|TRBV5-1|-|-
TGCGCCAGCAGCTTGAATCAGCGAGAGACCCAGTACTTC
CASSLNQRETQYF
>TRBJ2-1|13|TRBV5-1|-|-
TGCGCCAGCAGCCGGCCGGGCTACAATGAGCAGTTCTTC
CASSRPGYNEQFF